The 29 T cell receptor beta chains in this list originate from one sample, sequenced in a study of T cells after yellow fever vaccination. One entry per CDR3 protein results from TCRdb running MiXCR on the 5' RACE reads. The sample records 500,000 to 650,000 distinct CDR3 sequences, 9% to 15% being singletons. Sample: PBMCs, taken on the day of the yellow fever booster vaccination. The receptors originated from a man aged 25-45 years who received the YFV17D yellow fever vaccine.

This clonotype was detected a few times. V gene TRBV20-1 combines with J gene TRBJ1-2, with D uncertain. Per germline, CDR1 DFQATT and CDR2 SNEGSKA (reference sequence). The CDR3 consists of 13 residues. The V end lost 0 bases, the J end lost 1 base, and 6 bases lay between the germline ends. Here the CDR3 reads CSARDSVNYGYTF. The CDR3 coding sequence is TGCAGTGCTAGAGATAGCGTTAACTATGGCTACACCTTC.

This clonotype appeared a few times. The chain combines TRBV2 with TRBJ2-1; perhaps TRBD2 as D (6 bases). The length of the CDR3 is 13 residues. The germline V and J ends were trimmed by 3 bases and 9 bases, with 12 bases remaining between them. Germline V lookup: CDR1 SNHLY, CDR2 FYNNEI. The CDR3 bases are TGTGCCAGCAGTGAGAGACTAGGAGGTGAGCAGTTCTTC. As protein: CASSERLGGEQFF. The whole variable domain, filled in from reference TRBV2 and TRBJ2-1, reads EPEVTQTPSHQVTQMGQEVILRCVPISNHLYFYWYRQILGQKVEFLVSFYNNEISEKSEIFDDQFSVERPDGSNFTLKIRSTKLEDSAMYFCASSERLGGEQFFGPGTRLTVL.

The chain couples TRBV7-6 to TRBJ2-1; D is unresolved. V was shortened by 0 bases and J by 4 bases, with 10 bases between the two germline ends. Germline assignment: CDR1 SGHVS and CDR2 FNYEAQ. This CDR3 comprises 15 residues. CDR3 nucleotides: TGTGCCAGCAGCTTAGCTGGGAATCCGTACAATGAGCAGTTCTTC. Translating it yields CASSLAGNPYNEQFF.

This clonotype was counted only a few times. The CDR3 region is CASSLSSGRPAYEQYF. CDR3 sequence (DNA): TGCGCCAGCAGCTTGTCTAGCGGGAGACCGGCCTACGAGCAGTACTTC. This chain uses TRBV5-1 with TRBJ2-7; TRBD2 matches at 10 bases. V shed 1 base, J shed 2 bases, and the junction held 6 bases outside the gene matches. This CDR3 has 16 amino acids. Germline V gene lookup returns CDR1 SGHRS and CDR2 YFSETQ.

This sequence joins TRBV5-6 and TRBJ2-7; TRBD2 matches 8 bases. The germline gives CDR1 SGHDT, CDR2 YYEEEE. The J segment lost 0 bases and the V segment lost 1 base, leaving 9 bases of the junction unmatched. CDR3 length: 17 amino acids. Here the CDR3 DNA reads TGTGCCAGCAGCTTGCGCACTAGCGGCCTTTCCTCCTACGAGCAGTACTTC. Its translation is CASSLRTSGLSSYEQYF.

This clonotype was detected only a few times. CDR3 region: CASGTNYNEQFF. CDR3 nucleotide sequence: TGCGCCAGCGGAACGAACTACAATGAGCAGTTCTTC. The chain recombines TRBV5-1 with TRBJ2-1, with unresolved D. The germline gives CDR1 SGHRS, CDR2 YFSETQ. The V gene lost 7 bases and the J gene lost 3 bases, with 8 bases spanning the gap. This CDR3 is 12 amino acids long. Using reference TRBV5-1 and TRBJ2-1 for the parts outside the CDR3, the full variable domain is KAGVTQTPRYLIKTRGQQVTLSCSPISGHRSVSWYQQTPGQGLQFLFEYFSETQRNKGNFPGRFSGRQFSNSRSEMNVSTLELGDSALYLCASGTNYNEQFFGPGTRLTVL.

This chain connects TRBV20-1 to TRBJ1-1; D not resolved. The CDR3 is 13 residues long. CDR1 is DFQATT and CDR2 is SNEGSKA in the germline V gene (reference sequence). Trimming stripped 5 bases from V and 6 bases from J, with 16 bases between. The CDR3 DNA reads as TGCAGTGCTGAGGCGGTGGGGAGGGCTGAAGCTTTCTTT. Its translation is CSAEAVGRAEAFF.

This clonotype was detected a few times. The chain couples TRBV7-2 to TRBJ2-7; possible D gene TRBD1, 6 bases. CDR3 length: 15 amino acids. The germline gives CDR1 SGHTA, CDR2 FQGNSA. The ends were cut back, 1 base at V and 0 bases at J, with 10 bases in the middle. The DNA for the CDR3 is TGTGCCAGCAGCTTAGTGGGACAAATCTCCTACGAGCAGTACTTC. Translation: CASSLVGQISYEQYF.

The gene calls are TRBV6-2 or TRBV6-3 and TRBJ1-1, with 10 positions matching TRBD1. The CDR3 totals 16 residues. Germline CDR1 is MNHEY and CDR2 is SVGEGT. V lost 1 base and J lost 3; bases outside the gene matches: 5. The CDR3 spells CASSYLSGTGDTEAFF. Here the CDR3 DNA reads TGTGCCAGCAGTTACTTGTCCGGGACAGGGGACACTGAAGCTTTCTTT.

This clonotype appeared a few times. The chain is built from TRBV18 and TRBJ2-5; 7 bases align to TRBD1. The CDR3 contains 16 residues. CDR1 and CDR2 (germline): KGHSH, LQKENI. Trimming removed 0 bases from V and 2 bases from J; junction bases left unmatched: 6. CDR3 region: CASSPPNPTGQETQYF. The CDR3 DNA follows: TGTGCCAGCTCACCACCCAACCCGACAGGGCAAGAGACCCAGTACTTC.

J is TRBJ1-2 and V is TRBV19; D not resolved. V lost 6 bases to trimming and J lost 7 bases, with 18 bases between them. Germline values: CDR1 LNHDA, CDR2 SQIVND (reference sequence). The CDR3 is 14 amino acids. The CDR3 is CASSQGNSLSGYTF. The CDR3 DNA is TGTGCCAGTAGCCAAGGGAATTCTTTGAGTGGCTACACCTTC.

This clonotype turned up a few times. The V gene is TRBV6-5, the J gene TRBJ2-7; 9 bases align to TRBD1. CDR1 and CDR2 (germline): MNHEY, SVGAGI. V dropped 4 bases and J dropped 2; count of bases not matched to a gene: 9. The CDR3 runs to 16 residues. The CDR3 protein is CASSSQYRGLPYEQYF. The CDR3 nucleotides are TGTGCCAGCAGTTCTCAATACAGGGGGCTTCCCTACGAGCAGTACTTC.

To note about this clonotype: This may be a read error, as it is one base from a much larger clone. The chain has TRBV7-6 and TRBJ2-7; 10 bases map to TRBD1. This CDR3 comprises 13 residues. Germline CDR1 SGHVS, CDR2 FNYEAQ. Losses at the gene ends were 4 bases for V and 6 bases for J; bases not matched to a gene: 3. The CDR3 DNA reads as TGTGCCAGCAGCTCCGGGACAGGGGCCGAGCAGTACTTC. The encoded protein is CASSSGTGAEQYF.

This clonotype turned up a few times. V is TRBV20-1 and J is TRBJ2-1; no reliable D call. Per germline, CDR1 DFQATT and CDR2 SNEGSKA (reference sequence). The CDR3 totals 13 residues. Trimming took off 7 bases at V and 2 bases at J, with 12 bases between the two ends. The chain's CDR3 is CSVFAAAYNEQFF. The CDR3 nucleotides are TGCAGTGTCTTTGCCGCCGCCTACAATGAGCAGTTCTTC.

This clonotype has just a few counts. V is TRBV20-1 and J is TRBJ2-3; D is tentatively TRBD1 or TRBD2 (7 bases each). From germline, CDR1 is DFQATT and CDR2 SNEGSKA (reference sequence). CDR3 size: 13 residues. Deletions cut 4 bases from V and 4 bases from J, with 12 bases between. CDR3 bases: TGCAGTGCTACCAGGGGGGGGCCAGATACGCAGTATTTT. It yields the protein CSATRGGPDTQYF.

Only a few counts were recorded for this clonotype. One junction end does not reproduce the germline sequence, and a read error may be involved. The CDR3 protein is CAATTLTQTQYF. The CDR3 region has the DNA TGCGCCGCAACTACCCTTACACAGACCCAGTACTTC. V usage is TRBV27 and J usage is TRBJ2-5, with no clear D. The germline V gene encodes CDR1 MNHEY and CDR2 SMNVEV (reference sequence). The CDR3 totals 12 residues.

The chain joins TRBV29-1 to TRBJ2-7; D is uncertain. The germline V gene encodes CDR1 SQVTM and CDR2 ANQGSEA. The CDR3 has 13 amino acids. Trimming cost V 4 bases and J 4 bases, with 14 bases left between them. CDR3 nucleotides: TGCAGCGTTGGACCCGGGCCGGCTTACGAGCAGTACTTC. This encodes CSVGPGPAYEQYF.

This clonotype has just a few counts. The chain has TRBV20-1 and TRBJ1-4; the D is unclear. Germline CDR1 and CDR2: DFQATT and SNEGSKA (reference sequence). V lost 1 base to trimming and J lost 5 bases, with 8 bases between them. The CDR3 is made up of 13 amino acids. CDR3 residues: CSARGGRNEKLFF. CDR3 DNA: TGCAGTGCTAGAGGAGGCAGGAATGAAAAACTGTTTTTT.

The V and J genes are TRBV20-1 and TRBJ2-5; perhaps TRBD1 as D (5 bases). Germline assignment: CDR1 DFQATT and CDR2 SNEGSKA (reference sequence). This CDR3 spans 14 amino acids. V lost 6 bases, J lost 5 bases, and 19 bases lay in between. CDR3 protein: CSASTMGRAETQYF. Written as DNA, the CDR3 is TGCAGTGCCAGCACGATGGGGCGAGCGGAGACCCAGTACTTC.

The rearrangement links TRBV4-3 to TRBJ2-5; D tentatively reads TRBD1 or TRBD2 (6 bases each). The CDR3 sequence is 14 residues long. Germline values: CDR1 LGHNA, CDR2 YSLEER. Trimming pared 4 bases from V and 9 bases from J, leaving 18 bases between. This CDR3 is CASSPGQTGLAQYF. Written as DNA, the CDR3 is TGCGCCAGCAGCCCGGGACAAACGGGACTCGCCCAGTACTTC.

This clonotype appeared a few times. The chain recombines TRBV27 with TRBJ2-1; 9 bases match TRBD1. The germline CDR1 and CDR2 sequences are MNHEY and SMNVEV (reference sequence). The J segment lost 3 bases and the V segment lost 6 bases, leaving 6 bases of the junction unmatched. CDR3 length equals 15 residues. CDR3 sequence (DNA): TGTGCCAGCAGCCCCGGGACAGGGTACTACAATGAGCAGTTCTTC. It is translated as CASSPGTGYYNEQFF.

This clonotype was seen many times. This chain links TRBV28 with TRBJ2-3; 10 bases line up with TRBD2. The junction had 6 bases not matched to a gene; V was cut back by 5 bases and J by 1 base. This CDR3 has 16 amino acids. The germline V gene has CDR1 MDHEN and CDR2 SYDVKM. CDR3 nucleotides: TGTGCCAGCAGTCCCACCGGGACTAGCGGCACAGATACGCAGTATTTT. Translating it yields CASSPTGTSGTDTQYF.

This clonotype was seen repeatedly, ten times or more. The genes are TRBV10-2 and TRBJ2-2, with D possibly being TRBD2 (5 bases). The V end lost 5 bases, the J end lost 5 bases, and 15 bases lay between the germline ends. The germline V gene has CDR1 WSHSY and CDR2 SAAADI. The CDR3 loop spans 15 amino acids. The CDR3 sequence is CASSPRLPHTGELFF. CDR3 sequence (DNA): TGCGCCAGCAGTCCGAGACTACCCCATACCGGGGAGCTGTTTTTT.

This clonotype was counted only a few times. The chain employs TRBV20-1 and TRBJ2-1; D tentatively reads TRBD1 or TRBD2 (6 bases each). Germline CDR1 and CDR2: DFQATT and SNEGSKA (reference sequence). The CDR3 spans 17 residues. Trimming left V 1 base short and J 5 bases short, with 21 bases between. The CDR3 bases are TGCAGTGCTAGAGGTGGGCGGGACATACGTCGGCACAATGAGCAGTTCTTC. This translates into CSARGGRDIRRHNEQFF.

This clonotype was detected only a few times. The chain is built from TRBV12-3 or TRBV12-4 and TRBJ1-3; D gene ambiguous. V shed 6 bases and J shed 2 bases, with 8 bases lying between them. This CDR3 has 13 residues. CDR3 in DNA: TGTGCCAGCAGAAGAACCACTGGAAACACCATATATTTT. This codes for CASRRTTGNTIYF.

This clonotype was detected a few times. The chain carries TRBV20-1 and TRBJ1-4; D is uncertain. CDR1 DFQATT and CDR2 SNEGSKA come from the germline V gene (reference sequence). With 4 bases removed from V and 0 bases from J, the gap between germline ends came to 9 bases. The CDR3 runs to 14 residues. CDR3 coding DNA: TGCAGTGCTACTCCGTCCACAACTAATGAAAAACTGTTTTTT. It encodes CSATPSTTNEKLFF.

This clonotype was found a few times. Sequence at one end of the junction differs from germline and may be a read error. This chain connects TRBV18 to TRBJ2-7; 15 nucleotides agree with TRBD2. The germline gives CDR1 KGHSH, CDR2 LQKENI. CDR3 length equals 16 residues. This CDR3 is CASSPPMGLAGGPTRF. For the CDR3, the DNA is TGTGCCAGCTCACCACCGATGGGACTAGCGGGAGGTCCCACAAGATTC.

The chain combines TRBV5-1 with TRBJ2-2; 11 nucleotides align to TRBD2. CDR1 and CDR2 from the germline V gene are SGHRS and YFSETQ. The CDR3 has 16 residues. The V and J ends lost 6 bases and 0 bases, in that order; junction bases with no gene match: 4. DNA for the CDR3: TGCGCCAGCAAGGGTAGCGGGAGGGCGAACACCGGGGAGCTGTTTTTT. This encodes CASKGSGRANTGELFF.

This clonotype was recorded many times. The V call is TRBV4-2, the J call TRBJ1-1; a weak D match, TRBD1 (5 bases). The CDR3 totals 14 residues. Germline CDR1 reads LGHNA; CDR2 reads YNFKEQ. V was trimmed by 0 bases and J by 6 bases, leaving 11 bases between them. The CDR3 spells CASSQEGGGAEAFF. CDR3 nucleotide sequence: TGTGCCAGCAGCCAAGAGGGGGGAGGCGCTGAAGCTTTCTTT.